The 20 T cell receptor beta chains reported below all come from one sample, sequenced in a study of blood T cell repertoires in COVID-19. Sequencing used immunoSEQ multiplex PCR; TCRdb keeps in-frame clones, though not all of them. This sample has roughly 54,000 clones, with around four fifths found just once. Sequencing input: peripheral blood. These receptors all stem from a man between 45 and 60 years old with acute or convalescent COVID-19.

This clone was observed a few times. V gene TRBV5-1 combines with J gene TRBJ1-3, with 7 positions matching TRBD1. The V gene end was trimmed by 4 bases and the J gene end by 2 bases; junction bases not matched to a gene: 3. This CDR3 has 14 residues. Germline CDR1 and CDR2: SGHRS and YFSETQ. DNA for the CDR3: TGCGCCAGCAGCATACAGGGGACTGGAAACACCATATATTTT. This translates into CASSIQGTGNTIYF.

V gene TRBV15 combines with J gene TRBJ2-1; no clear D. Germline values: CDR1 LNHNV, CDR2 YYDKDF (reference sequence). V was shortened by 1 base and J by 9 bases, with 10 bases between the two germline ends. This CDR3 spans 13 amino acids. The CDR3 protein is CATSRAKSFEQFF. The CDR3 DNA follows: TGTGCCACCAGCAGAGCTAAGAGTTTTGAGCAGTTCTTC. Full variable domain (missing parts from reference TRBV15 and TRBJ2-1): DAMVIQNPRYQVTQFGKPVTLSCSQTLNHNVMYWYQQKSSQAPKLLFHYYDKDFNNEADTPDNFQSRRPNTSFCFLDIRSPGLGDTAMYLCATSRAKSFEQFFGPGTRLTVL.

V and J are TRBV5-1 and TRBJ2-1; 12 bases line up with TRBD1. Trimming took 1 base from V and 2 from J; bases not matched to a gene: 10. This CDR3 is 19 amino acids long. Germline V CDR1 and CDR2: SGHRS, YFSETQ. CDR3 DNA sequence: TGCGCCAGCAGCTTGTACGGGACAGGGGGCCGATTAACCTACAATGAGCAGTTCTTC. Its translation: CASSLYGTGGRLTYNEQFF.

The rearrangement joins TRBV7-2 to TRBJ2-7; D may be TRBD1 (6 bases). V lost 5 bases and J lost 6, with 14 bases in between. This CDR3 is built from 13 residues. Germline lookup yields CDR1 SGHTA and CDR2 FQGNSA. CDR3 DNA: TGTGCCAGCAGCCCTCAGGGGAACAGCGAGCAGTACTTC. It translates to CASSPQGNSEQYF.

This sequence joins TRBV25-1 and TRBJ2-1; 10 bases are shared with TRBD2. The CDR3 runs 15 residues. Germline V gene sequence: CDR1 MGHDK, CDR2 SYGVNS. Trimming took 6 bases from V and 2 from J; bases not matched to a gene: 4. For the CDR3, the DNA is TGTGCCAGCAGCCAAAGCGGGAGGGCCTACAATGAGCAGTTCTTC. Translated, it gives CASSQSGRAYNEQFF.

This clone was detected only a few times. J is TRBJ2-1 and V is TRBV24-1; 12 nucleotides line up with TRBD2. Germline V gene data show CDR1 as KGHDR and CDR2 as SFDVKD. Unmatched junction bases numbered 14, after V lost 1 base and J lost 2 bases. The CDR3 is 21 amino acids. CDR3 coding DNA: TGTGCCACCAGTGATTTCCCACTAGCGGGAGGCCTGGACGCGGCCTACAATGAGCAGTTCTTC. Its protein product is CATSDFPLAGGLDAAYNEQFF.

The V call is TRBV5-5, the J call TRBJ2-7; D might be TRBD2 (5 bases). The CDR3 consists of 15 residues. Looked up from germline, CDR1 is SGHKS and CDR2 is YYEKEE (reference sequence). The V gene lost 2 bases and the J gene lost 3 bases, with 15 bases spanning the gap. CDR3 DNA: TGTGCCAGCAGCTTTGATCCCGCTAGCCACTACGAGCAGTACTTC. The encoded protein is CASSFDPASHYEQYF. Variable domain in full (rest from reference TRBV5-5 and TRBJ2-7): DAGVTQSPTHLIKTRGQQVTLRCSPISGHKSVSWYQQVLGQGPQFIFQYYEKEERGRGNFPDRFSARQFPNYSSELNVNALLLGDSALYLCASSFDPASHYEQYFGPGTRLTVT.

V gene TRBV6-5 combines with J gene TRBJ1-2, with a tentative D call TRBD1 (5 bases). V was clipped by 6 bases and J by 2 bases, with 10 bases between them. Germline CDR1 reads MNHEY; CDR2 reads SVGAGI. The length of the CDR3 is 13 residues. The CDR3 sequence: CASSLTENYGYTF. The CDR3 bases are TGTGCCAGCAGCCTGACAGAAAACTATGGCTACACCTTC.

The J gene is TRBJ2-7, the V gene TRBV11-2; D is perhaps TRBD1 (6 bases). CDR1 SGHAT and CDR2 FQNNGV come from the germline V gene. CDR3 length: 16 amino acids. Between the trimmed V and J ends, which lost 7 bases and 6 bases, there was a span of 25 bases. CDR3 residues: CASNPQPGHPSGEQYF. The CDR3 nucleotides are TGTGCCAGCAACCCCCAGCCGGGACACCCCTCGGGCGAGCAGTACTTC.

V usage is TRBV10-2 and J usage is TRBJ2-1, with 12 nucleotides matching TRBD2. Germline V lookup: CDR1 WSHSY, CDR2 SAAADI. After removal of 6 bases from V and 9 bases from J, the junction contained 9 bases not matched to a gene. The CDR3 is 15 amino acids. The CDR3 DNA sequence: TGCGCCAGCAGGACTAGCGGGGGCCGGGTGGGTGAGCAGTTCTTC. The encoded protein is CASRTSGGRVGEQFF.

This chain's CDR3 is CASSTQMNTEAFF. DNA of the CDR3: TGTGCCAGCTCAACACAGATGAACACTGAAGCTTTCTTT. The J gene is TRBJ1-1, the V gene TRBV6-5; no definite D call. Per the germline V gene, CDR1 is MNHEY and CDR2 is SVGAGI. The CDR3 runs to 13 residues. V lost 8 bases and J 0 bases, leaving 10 bases between the germline ends.

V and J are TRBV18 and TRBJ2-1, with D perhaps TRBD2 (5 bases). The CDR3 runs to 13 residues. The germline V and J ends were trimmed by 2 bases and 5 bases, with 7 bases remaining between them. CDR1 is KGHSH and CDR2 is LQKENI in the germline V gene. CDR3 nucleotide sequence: TGTGCCAGCTCACCAAGGCGGGACAATGAGCAGTTCTTC. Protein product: CASSPRRDNEQFF.

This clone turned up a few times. CDR3 residues: CASSQEGWEDGYTF. The CDR3 DNA sequence: TGTGCCAGCAGCCAAGAAGGGTGGGAGGATGGCTACACCTTC. This chain joins TRBV3-1 (or the pseudogene TRBV3-2) and TRBJ1-2; D ambiguous. V dropped 0 bases and J dropped 6 bases, with 11 bases sitting between them. The CDR3 has 14 amino acids. Germline V gives CDR1 LGHDT, CDR2 YNNKEL (reference sequence).

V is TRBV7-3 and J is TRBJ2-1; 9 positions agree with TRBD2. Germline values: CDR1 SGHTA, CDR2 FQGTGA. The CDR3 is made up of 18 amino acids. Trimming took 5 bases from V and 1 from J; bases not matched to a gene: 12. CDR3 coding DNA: TGTGCCAGCAGCGGTGGTGCTAGCGGGGAGTGGTCCTACAATGAGCAGTTCTTC. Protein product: CASSGGASGEWSYNEQFF.

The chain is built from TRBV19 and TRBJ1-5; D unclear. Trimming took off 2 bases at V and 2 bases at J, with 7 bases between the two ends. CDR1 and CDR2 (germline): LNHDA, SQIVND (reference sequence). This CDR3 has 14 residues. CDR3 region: CASSILGGNQPQHF. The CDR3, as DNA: TGTGCCAGTAGTATACTCGGGGGCAATCAGCCCCAGCATTTT.

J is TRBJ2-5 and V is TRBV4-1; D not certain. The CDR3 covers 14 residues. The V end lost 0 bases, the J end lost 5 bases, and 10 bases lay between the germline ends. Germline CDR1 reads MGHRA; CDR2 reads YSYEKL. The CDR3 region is CASSQDRQWETQYF. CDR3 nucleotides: TGCGCCAGCAGCCAAGATCGACAATGGGAGACCCAGTACTTC.

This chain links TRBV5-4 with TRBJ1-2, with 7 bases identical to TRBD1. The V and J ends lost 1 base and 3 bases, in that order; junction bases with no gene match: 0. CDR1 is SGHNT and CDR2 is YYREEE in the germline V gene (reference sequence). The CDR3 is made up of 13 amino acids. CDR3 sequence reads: CASSLTGDYGYTF. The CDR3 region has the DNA TGTGCCAGCAGCTTGACAGGGGACTATGGCTACACCTTC. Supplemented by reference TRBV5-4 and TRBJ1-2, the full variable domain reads ETGVTQSPTHLIKTRGQQVTLRCSSQSGHNTVSWYQQALGQGPQFIFQYYREEENGRGNFPPRFSGLQFPNYSSELNVNALELDDSALYLCASSLTGDYGYTFGSGTRLTVV.

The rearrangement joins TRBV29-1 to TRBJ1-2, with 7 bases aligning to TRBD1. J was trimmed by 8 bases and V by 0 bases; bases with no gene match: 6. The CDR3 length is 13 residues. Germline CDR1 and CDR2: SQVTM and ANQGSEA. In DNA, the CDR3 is TGCAGCGTTGAAGATCAACAGGGGAAAGGCTACACCTTC. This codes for CSVEDQQGKGYTF.

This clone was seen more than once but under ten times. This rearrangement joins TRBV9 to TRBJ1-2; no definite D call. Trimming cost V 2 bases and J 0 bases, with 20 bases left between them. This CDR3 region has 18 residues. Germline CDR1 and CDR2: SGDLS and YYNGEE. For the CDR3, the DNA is TGTGCCAGCAGCGTTGAGGACTCCCCTATCTCCGCTAACTATGGCTACACCTTC. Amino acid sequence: CASSVEDSPISANYGYTF.

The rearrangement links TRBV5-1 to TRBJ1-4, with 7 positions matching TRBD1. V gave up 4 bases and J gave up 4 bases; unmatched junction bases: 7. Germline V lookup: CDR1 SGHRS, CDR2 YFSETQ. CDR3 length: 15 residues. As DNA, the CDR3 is TGCGCCAGCAGCGGCACCGGGACAGTTAATGAAAAACTGTTTTTT. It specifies CASSGTGTVNEKLFF.